This TCR beta chain was documented in a study of T-cell memory formation after mild COVID-19. On this clonotype itself: The antigen remains undetermined.

TCR alpha and TCR beta cDNA libraries carrying sample barcodes and UMIs came from 5'RACE with constant-segment primers. TCRdb reprocessed the 5' RACE reads with MiXCR, giving one entry per CDR3 protein. The sample shows 90,000 to 120,000 distinct CDR3 sequences, 13% to 15% of them seen only once. This CDR3 is built from 15 residues. Trimming removed 1 base at V and 7 bases at J, with 16 bases between. Germline assignment: CDR1 SGHTA and CDR2 FQGNSA. Study-wide results and limits: What remained unconfirmed was the SARS-CoV-2 specificity of second-wave clones peaking on day 37. Memory sampled before infection contained some responding clones, suggesting cross-reactive memory joined. Among clones contracting day 15 to 85, CD4/CD8 was balanced, whereas later expanders leaned CD4+.

The receptor was isolated from a man aged 18 to 29 who had mild COVID-19 (a few samples of this study predate the infection). Cell type and time point are not known. Sequenced: PBMCs or a T cell subset sorted from them (not recorded which). The chain joins TRBV7-2 to TRBJ2-5; D might be TRBD2 (5 bases). CDR3 sequence (DNA): TGTGCCAGCAGCTTAGACGGGGTATCCAAGCGGACCCAGTACTTC. Amino acids: CASSLDGVSKRTQYF.